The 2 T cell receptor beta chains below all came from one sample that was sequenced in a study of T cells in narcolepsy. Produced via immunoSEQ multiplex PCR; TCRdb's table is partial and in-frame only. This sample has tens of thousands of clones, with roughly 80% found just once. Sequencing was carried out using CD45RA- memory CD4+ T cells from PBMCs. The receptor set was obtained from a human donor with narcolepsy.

This chain's CDR3 is CASSQNSGGAGETQYF. DNA for the CDR3: TGTGCCAGCAGCCAAAATAGCGGGGGGGCCGGGGAGACCCAGTACTTC. This chain connects TRBV4-2 to TRBJ2-5; 11 bases agree with TRBD2. The ends lost 2 bases at V and 5 bases at J; junction bases unmatched: 7. The length of the CDR3 is 16 residues. Germline assignment: CDR1 LGHNA and CDR2 YNFKEQ.

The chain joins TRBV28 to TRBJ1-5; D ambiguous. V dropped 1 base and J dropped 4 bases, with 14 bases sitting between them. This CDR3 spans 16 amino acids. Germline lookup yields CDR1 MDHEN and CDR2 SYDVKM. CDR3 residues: CASSLFRGGGNQPQHF. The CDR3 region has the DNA TGTGCCAGCAGTTTATTTCGGGGAGGAGGGAATCAGCCCCAGCATTTT. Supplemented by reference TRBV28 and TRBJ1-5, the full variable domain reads DVKVTQSSRYLVKRTGEKVFLECVQDMDHENMFWYRQDPGLGLRLIYFSYDVKMKEKGDIPEGYSVSREKKERFSLILESASTNQTSMYLCASSLFRGGGNQPQHFGDGTRLSIL.